This TCR beta chain is drawn from a study of cytomegalovirus exposure and HLA in healthy donors. The CDR3 extends over 15 amino acids. Germline CDR1 and CDR2: LNHDA and SQIVND (reference sequence). Trimming cost V 8 bases and J 4 bases, with 18 bases left between them. The PCR contained 60 Vbeta and 13 Jbeta primers. Method: immunoSEQ multiplex PCR; TCRdb's copy keeps in-frame clones and lacks some. The sample has about 150,000 clones; about four fifths are singletons. This clone has just a few counts. The receptor's source is a male donor in good health and CMV-seronegative. This rearrangement joins TRBV19 to TRBJ1-5, with D perhaps matching TRBD1 (6 bases). The specimen sequenced was PBMCs. The CDR3 DNA is TGTGCCAGTCGTGATAGCGCAGGGGCGAATCAGCCCCAGCATTTT. This translates into CASRDSAGANQPQHF.